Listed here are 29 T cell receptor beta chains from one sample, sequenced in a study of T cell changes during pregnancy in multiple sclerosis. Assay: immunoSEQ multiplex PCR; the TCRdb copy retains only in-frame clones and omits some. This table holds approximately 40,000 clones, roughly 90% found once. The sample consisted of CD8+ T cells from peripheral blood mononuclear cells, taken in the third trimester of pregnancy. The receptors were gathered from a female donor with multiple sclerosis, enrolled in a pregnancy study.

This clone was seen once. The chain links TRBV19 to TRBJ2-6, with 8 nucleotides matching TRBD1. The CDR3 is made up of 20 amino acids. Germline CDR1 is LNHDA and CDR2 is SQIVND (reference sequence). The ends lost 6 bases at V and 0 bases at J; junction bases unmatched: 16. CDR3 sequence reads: CASSLIWTGWKSSGANVLTF. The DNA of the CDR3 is TGTGCCAGTAGCCTAATATGGACAGGGTGGAAAAGCTCTGGGGCCAACGTCCTGACTTTC.

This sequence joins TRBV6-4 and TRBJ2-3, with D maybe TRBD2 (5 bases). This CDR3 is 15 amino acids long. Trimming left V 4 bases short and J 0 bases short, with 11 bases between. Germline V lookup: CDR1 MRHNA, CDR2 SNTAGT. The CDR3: CASSVMGGSTDTQYF. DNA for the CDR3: TGTGCCAGCAGTGTTATGGGCGGGAGCACAGATACGCAGTATTTT.

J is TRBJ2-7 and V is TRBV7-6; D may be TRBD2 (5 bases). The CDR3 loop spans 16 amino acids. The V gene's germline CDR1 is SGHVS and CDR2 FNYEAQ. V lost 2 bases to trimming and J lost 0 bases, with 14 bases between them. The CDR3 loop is CASSLRLAANSYEQYF. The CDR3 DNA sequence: TGTGCCAGCAGCTTAAGGCTAGCCGCTAACTCCTACGAGCAGTACTTC.

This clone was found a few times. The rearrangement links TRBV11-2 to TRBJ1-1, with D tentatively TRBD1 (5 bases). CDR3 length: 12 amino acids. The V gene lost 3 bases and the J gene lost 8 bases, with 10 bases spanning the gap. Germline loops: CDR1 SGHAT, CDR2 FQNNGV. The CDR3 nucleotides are TGTGCCAGCAGCTTCGCGGGACCCGAAGCTTTCTTT. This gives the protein CASSFAGPEAFF.

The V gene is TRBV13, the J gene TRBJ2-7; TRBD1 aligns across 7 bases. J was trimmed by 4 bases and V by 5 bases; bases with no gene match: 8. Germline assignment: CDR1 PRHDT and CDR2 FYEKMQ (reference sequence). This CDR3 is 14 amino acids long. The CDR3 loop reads CASSPAGTEYEQYF. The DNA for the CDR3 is TGTGCCAGCAGCCCAGCCGGGACAGAATACGAGCAGTACTTC.

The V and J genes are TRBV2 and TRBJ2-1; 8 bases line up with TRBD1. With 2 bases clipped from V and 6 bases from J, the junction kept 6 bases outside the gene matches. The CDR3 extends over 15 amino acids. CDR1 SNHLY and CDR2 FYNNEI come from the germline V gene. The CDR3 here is CASSEWTGQGNEQFF. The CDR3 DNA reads TGTGCCAGCAGTGAATGGACAGGGCAAGGCAATGAGCAGTTCTTC.

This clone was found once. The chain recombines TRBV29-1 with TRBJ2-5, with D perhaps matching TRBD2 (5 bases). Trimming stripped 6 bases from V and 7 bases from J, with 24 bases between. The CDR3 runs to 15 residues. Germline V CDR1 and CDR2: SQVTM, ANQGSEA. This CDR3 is CSVVILVVLEVTQYF. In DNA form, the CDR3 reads TGCAGCGTAGTTATCTTAGTCGTCTTGGAGGTGACCCAGTACTTC.

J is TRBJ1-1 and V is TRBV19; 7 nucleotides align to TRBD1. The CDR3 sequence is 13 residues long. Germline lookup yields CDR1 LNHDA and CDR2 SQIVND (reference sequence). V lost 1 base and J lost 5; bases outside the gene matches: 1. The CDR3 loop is CASSIAGGTEAFF. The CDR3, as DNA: TGTGCCAGTAGTATAGCAGGGGGTACTGAAGCTTTCTTT. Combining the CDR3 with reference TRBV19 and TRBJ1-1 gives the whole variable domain DGGITQSPKYLFRKEGQNVTLSCEQNLNHDAMYWYRQDPGQGLRLIYYSQIVNDFQKGDIAEGYSVSREKKESFPLTVTSAQKNPTAFYLCASSIAGGTEAFFGQGTRLTVV.

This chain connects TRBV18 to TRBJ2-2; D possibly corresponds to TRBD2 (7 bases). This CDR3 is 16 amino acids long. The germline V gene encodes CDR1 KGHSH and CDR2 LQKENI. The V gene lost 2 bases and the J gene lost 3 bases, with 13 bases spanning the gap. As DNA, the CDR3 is TGTGCCAGCTCACCATCGGGGGGACAATACACCGGGGAGCTGTTTTTT. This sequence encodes CASSPSGGQYTGELFF.

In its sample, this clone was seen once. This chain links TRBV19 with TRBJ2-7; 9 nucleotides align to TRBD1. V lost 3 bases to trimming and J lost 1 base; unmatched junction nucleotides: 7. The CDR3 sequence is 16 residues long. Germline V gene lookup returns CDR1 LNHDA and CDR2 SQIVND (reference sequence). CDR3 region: CASSISIQGASYEQYF. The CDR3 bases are TGTGCCAGTAGTATTTCAATACAGGGGGCTTCCTACGAGCAGTACTTC.

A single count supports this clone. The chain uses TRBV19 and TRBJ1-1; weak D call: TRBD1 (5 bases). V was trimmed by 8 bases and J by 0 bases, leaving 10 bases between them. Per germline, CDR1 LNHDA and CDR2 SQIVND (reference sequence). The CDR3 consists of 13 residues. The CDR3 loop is CASGPGVNTEAFF. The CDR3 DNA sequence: TGTGCCAGTGGGCCGGGGGTGAACACTGAAGCTTTCTTT.

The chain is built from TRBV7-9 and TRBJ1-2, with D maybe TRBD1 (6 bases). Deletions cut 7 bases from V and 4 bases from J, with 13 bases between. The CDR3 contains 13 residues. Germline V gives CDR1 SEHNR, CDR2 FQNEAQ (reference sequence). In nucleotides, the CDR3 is TGTGCCAGCACCGGACAGACCGTCTATGGCTACACCTTC. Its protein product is CASTGQTVYGYTF.

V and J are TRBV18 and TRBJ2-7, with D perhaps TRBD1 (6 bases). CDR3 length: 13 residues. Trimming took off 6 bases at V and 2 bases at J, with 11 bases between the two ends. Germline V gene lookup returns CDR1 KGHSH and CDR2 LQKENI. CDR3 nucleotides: TGTGCCAGCTCCGACAGGAGTGCCTACGAGCAGTACTTC. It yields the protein CASSDRSAYEQYF.

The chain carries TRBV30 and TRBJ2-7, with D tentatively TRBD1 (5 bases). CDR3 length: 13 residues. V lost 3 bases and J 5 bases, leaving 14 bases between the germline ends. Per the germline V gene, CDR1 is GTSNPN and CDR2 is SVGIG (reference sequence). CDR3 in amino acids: CAWSAPQGNEQYF. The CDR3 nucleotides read TGTGCCTGGAGCGCCCCGCAGGGAAACGAGCAGTACTTC.

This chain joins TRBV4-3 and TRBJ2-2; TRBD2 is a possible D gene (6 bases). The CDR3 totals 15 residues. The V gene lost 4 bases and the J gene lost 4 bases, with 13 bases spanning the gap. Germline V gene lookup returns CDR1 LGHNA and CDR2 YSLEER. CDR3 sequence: CASSRGDFTTGELFF. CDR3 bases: TGCGCCAGCAGCCGAGGGGACTTCACCACCGGGGAGCTGTTTTTT.

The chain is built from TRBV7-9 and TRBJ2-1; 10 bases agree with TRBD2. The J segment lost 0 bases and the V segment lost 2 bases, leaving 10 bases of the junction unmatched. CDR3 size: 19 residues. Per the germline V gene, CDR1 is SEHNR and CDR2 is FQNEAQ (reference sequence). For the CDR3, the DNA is TGTGCCAGCAGCTTACTTAGTCTAGCGGGAGACCGCTCCTACAATGAGCAGTTCTTC. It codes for CASSLLSLAGDRSYNEQFF.

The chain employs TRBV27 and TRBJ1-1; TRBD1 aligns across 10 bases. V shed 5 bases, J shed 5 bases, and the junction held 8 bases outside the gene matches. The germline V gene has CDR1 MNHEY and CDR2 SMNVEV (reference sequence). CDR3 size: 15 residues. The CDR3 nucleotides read TGTGCCAGCAGTCTGACAGGGGGCGCGAGGACTGAAGCTTTCTTT. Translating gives CASSLTGGARTEAFF.

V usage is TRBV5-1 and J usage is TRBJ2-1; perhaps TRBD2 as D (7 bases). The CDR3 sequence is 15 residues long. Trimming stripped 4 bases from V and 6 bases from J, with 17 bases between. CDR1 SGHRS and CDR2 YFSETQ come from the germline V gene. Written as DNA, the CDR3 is TGCGCCAGCAGCCCCCTCGGGGGAGGGGGCAATGAGCAGTTCTTC. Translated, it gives CASSPLGGGGNEQFF.

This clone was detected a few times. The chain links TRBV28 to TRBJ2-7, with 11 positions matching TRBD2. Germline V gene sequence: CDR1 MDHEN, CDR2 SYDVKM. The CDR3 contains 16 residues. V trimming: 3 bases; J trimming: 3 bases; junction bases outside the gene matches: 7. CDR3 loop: CASSFAPGLADYEQYF. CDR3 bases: TGTGCCAGCAGTTTCGCCCCGGGACTAGCGGACTACGAGCAGTACTTC.

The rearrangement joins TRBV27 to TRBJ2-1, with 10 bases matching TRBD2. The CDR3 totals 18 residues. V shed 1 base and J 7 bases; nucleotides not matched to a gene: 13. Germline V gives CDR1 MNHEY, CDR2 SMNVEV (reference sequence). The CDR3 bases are TGTGCCAGCAGTTTATGGGTAGCGGGAGGCCACCGGGCGAATGAGCAGTTCTTC. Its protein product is CASSLWVAGGHRANEQFF.

The CDR3 reads CASGLGGQGNQPQHF. The CDR3 DNA reads TGTGCCAGCGGGTTGGGGGGACAGGGCAATCAGCCCCAGCATTTT. V is TRBV28 and J is TRBJ1-5; 8 nucleotides agree with TRBD1. Trimming at V came to 8 bases and at J to 2 bases, leaving 8 bases not matched to a gene. Germline V CDR1 and CDR2: MDHEN, SYDVKM. The CDR3 consists of 15 residues.

CDR3 nucleotides: TGTGCCAGCAGCCTCGGGACTAGCGGGGTCACAGATACGCAGTATTTT. Translation gives CASSLGTSGVTDTQYF. The chain couples TRBV9 to TRBJ2-3; TRBD2 aligns across 13 bases. Germline CDR1 SGDLS, CDR2 YYNGEE. Trimming cost V 4 bases and J 2 bases; bases outside gene matches: 4. The CDR3 sequence is 16 residues long. The variable domain in full, completed from reference TRBV9 and TRBJ2-3, reads DSGVTQTPKHLITATGQRVTLRCSPRSGDLSVYWYQQSLDQGLQFLIQYYNGEERAKGNILERFSAQQFPDLHSELNLSSLELGDSALYFCASSLGTSGVTDTQYFGPGTRLTVL.

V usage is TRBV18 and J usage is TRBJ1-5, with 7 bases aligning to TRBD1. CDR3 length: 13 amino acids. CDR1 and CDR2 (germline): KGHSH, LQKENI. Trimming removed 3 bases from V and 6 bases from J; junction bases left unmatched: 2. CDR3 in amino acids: CASSPGTAQPQHF. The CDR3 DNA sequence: TGTGCCAGCTCACCCGGGACAGCTCAGCCCCAGCATTTT.

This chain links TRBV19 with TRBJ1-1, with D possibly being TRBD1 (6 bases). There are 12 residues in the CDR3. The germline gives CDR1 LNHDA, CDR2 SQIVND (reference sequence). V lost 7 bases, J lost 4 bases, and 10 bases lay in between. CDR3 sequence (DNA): TGTGCCAGTAAACAGGGAAGCACTGAAGCTTTCTTT. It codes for CASKQGSTEAFF.

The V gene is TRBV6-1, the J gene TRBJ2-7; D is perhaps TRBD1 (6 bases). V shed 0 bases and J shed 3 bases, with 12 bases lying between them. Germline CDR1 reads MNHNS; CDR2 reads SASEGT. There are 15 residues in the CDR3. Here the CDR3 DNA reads TGTGCCAGCAGTGAAGCTAGGACAGTGGACTACGAGCAGTACTTC. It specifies CASSEARTVDYEQYF.

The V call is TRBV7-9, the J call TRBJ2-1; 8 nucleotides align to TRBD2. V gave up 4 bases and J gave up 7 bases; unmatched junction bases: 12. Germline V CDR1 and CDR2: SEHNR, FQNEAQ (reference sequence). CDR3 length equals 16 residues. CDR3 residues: CASSSSNSGVRNEQFF. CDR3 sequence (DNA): TGTGCCAGCAGCTCCTCCAATAGCGGGGTAAGGAATGAGCAGTTCTTC.

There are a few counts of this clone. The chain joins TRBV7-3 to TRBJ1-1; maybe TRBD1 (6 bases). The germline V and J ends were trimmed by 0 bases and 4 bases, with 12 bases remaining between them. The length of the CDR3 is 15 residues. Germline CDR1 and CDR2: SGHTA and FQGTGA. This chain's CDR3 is CASSLTTGGITEAFF. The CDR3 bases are TGTGCCAGCAGCTTAACGACAGGCGGCATCACTGAAGCTTTCTTT.

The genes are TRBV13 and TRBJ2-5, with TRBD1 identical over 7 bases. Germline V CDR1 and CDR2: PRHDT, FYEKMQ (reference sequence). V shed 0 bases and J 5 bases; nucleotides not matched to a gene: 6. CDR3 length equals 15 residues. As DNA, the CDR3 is TGTGCCAGCAGCTTAGGGACAGGGTTCTTGGAGACCCAGTACTTC. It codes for CASSLGTGFLETQYF.

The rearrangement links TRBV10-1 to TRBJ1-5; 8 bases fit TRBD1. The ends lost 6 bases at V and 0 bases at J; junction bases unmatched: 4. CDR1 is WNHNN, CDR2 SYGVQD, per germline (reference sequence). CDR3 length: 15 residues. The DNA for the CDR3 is TGCGCCAGCAGAGAGACAGGGGATAGCAATCAGCCCCAGCATTTT. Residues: CASRETGDSNQPQHF.